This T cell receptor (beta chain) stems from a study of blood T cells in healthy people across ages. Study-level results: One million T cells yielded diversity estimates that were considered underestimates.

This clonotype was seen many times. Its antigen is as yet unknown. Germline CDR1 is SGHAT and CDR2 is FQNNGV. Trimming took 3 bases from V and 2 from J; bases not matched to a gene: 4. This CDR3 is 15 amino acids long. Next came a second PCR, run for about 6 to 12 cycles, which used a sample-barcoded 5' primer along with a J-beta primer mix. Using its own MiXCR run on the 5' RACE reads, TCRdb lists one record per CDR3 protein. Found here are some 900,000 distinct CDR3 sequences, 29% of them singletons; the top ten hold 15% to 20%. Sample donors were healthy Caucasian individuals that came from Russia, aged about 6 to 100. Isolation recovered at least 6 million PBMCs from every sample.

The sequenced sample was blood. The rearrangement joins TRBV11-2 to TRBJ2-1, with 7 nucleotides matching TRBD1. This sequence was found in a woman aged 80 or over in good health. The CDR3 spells CASSLTGLTYNEQFF. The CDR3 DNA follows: TGTGCCAGCAGCTTGACAGGGCTCACCTACAATGAGCAGTTCTTC. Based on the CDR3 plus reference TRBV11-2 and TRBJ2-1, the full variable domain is EAGVAQSPRYKIIEKRQSVAFWCNPISGHATLYWYQQILGQGPKLLIQFQNNGVVDDSQLPKDRFSAERLKGVDSTLKIQPAKLEDSAVYLCASSLTGLTYNEQFFGPGTRLTVL.